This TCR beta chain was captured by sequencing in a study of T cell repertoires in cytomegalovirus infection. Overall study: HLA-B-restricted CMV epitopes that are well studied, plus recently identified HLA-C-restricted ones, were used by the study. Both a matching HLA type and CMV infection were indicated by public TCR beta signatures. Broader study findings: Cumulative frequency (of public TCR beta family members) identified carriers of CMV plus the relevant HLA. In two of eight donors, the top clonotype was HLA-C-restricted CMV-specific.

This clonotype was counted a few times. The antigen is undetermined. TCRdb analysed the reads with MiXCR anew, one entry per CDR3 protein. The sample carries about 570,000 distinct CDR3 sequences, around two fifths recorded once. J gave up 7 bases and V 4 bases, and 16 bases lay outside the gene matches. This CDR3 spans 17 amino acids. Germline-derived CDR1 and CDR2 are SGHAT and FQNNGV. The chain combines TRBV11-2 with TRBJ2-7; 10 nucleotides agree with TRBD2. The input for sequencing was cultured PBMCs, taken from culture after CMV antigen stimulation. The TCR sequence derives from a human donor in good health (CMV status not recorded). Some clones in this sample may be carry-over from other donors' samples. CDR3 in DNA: TGTGCCAGCAGCTCCACCCGTGGTAGCGGGAGGTCATGGGAGCAGTACTTC. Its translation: CASSSTRGSGRSWEQYF.